The 14 T cell receptor beta chains in this list originate from one sample, sequenced in a study of spatial heterogeneity in lung cancer. TCRdb ran MiXCR on the 5' RACE reads and lists one entry per CDR3 protein. Seen here are 50,000 to 65,000 distinct CDR3 sequences, approximately 8.9% observed once, and the top ten hold over 13%. The time point was: sample taken at primary tumor resection. No cell sorting; template was whole RNA from tumor, lung tissue or PBMC. The material was PBMCs, obtained at surgery. The receptor source for this set is a female donor with early-stage non-small cell lung cancer.

This chain uses TRBV20-1 with TRBJ2-3, with D perhaps TRBD1 (6 bases). The CDR3 loop spans 15 amino acids. Germline V lookup: CDR1 DFQATT, CDR2 SNEGSKA (reference sequence). The ends were cut back, 5 bases at V and 0 bases at J, with 15 bases in the middle. This CDR3 reads CSAGAGTTSTDTQYF. For the CDR3, the DNA is TGCAGTGCTGGAGCCGGGACAACTAGCACAGATACGCAGTATTTT.

As for this clonotype: This may stem from a read error, because a much larger clone lies one nucleotide away. V and J are TRBV6-5 and TRBJ2-4; D remains unclear. V was pared by 5 bases and J by 3 bases, with 8 bases between. CDR3 length: 13 residues. Germline V gene data show CDR1 as MNHEY and CDR2 as SVGAGI. The CDR3, as DNA: TGTGCCAGCAGTGCAGGCGACAAAAACATTCAGTACTTC. Its protein product is CASSAGDKNIQYF.

The chain combines TRBV7-6 with TRBJ2-7, with 8 bases aligning to TRBD1. There are 15 residues in the CDR3. CDR1 and CDR2 (germline): SGHVS, FNYEAQ. The V gene end was trimmed by 3 bases and the J gene end by 2 bases; junction bases not matched to a gene: 6. The CDR3 region has the DNA TGTGCCAGCAGCTTGTCGGACAGGGAAACCTACGAGCAGTACGTC. As protein: CASSLSDRETYEQYV.

This clonotype was detected many times. The junction and the germline gene differ at one end; a read error may be behind it. The chain employs TRBV27 and TRBJ1-1; 9 bases line up with TRBD1. The CDR3 sequence is 15 residues long. The germline V gene encodes CDR1 MNHEY and CDR2 SMNVEV (reference sequence). The CDR3 reads CASSLSLTGGTETFF. CDR3 coding DNA: TGTGCCAGCAGTTTATCGCTCACAGGGGGCACTGAAACTTTCTTT.

This clonotype was detected a few times. The chain carries TRBV6-1 and TRBJ1-2; D might be TRBD1 (6 bases). The CDR3 contains 15 residues. In germline, CDR1 is MNHNS, CDR2 SASEGT. The V end was cut by 1 base, the J end by 4 bases, with 13 bases between. The CDR3 region has the DNA TGTGCCAGCAGTGAAGTCCCGACAGGAAGCTATGGCTACACCTTC. The encoded protein is CASSEVPTGSYGYTF.

This clonotype has at least ten counts. The genes are TRBV28 and TRBJ2-7; D is unresolved. This CDR3 is 16 amino acids long. Germline lookup yields CDR1 MDHEN and CDR2 SYDVKM. V was shortened by 6 bases and J by 3 bases, with 21 bases between the two germline ends. CDR3 nucleotide sequence: TGTGCCAGCAGGCCTAGTTTTTATTCCCCCCACTACGAGCAGTACTTC. The encoded protein is CASRPSFYSPHYEQYF.

This clonotype was counted ten times or more. The chain links TRBV29-1 to TRBJ1-2; 8 positions agree with TRBD1. CDR1 is SQVTM and CDR2 is ANQGSEA in the germline V gene. Trimming cost V 6 bases and J 6 bases; bases outside gene matches: 12. The CDR3 runs to 14 residues. As DNA, the CDR3 is TGCAGCGTAGTCGGACAGGGCGCTCCAGATGGCTACACCTTC. It codes for CSVVGQGAPDGYTF.

This clonotype has more than one count but fewer than ten. The chain recombines TRBV6-2 or TRBV6-3 with TRBJ2-7; perhaps TRBD2 as D (7 bases). Germline CDR1 MNHEY, CDR2 SVGEGT. The V end was cut by 3 bases, the J end by 4 bases, with 16 bases between. CDR3 length equals 15 residues. CDR3 amino acids: CASSYSGGPTYEQYF. In DNA, the CDR3 is TGTGCCAGCAGTTATTCGGGGGGCCCCACTTACGAGCAGTACTTC.

V usage is TRBV5-1 and J usage is TRBJ2-5; D gene uncertain. The CDR3 is 16 amino acids. The germline CDR1 and CDR2 sequences are SGHRS and YFSETQ. Trimming cost V 1 base and J 4 bases, with 17 bases left between them. CDR3 DNA sequence: TGCGCCAGCAGCTTGTCCGTGGGTCTGCTGGGAGAGACCCAGTACTTC. Protein sequence: CASSLSVGLLGETQYF.

At least ten counts were recorded for this clonotype. The CDR3 reads CASSFGTNYNEQFF. Written as DNA, the CDR3 is TGTGCCAGCAGTTTTGGGACTAACTACAATGAGCAGTTCTTC. The genes are TRBV12-3 or TRBV12-4 and TRBJ2-1, with TRBD2 matching over 7 bases. The CDR3 length is 14 residues. The V and J ends lost 3 bases and 3 bases, in that order; junction bases with no gene match: 2.

Ten or more counts support this clonotype. The CDR3 here is CASSTQMNTEAFF. DNA of the CDR3: TGTGCCAGCAGCACACAAATGAACACTGAAGCTTTCTTT. The J gene is TRBJ1-1, the V gene TRBV9, with D hard to call. Germline-derived CDR1 and CDR2 are SGDLS and YYNGEE. The CDR3 has 13 residues. Deletions cut 4 bases from V and 0 bases from J, with 7 bases between.

This clonotype was recorded a few times. The V gene is TRBV5-4, the J gene TRBJ2-1, with TRBD1 as a possible D gene (6 bases). The CDR3 covers 13 residues. The ends were cut back, 4 bases at V and 8 bases at J, with 13 bases in the middle. Germline V gene data show CDR1 as SGHNT and CDR2 as YYREEE (reference sequence). The CDR3 sequence is CASSPGQGYEQFF. CDR3 DNA sequence: TGTGCCAGCAGCCCTGGGCAGGGGTATGAGCAGTTCTTC.

This clonotype was seen many times. J is TRBJ2-2 and V is TRBV2, with 7 positions matching TRBD1. Trimming at V came to 6 bases and at J to 5 bases, leaving 3 bases not matched to a gene. The CDR3 length is 13 residues. In germline, CDR1 is SNHLY, CDR2 FYNNEI. The CDR3 DNA is TGTGCCAGCAGATACAGGGGAACCGGGGAGCTGTTTTTT. The encoded protein is CASRYRGTGELFF.

This clonotype came up many times. V is TRBV7-6 and J is TRBJ1-1, with 10 positions matching TRBD1. Unmatched junction bases numbered 5, after V lost 4 bases and J lost 6 bases. The germline V gene has CDR1 SGHVS and CDR2 FNYEAQ. This CDR3 has 14 amino acids. CDR3 sequence (DNA): TGTGCCAGCAGCTCGGGACAGGGGCTTTCTGAAGCTTTCTTT. Protein product: CASSSGQGLSEAFF.